Included here is one TCR beta chain sequence, with context. Its cognate antigen is unknown. Researchers ran the PCR with 60 Vbeta and 13 Jbeta primers. In the authors' methods: The count from a later analysis was roughly 80 million unique TCR beta chains, around 11 million of them shared. The data were produced by immunoSEQ multiplex PCR, yet TCRdb's version contains in-frame clones alone and is incomplete. The V and J calls and clone size were taken over from that table, and D and trimming were inferred from the DNA. This sample has 120,000 or so clones, with 74% found just once. This record comes from a study of cytomegalovirus exposure and HLA in healthy donors. Findings of the study overall: Under in vitro conditions, three CMV-associated chains were confirmed as specific for CMV antigens. Later on, a genetic analysis was performed. It linked a missense variant in DCLRE1C with V- and J-gene trimming of TCR beta. Reported results showed that the classifier diagnosed cytomegalovirus status with high specificity and sensitivity.

This receptor was obtained from a woman aged 45-59 years in good health and CMV-seropositive. The source material was PBMCs.

CDR3 residues: CAISDPLAGGYNEQFF. Written as DNA, the CDR3 is TGTGCCATCAGTGACCCACTAGCGGGAGGGTACAATGAGCAGTTCTTC. V is TRBV10-3 and J is TRBJ2-1; the match to TRBD2 covers 13 bases. CDR1 and CDR2 (germline): ENHRY, SYGVKD. Trimming took 3 bases from V and 4 from J; bases not matched to a gene: 3. The CDR3 has 16 residues.